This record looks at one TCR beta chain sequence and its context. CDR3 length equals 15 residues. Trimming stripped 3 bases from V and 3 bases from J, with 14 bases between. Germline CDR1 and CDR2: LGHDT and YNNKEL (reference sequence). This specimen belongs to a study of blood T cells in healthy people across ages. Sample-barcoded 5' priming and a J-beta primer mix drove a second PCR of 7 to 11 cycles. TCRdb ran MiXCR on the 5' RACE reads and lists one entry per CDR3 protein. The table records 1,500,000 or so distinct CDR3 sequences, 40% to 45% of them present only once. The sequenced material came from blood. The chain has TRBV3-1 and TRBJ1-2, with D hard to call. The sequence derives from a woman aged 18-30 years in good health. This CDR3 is CASSHLRVPDYGYTF. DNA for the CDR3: TGTGCCAGCAGCCATTTGAGGGTTCCTGACTATGGCTACACCTTC.